The T cell receptor (beta chain) under discussion was sequenced for a study of CD8 T cells in ankylosing spondylitis. Regarding the study as a whole: As reported, disease-linked clones showed significant enrichment in matched ankylosing spondylitis synovial fluid. Characteristic, it appeared, of ankylosing spondylitis blood was a TCR beta motif of about eight highly homologous variants.

The CDR3 runs 18 residues. V dropped 1 base and J dropped 2; count of bases not matched to a gene: 12. Germline V gene lookup returns CDR1 KGHSH and CDR2 LQKENI. Details on this clonotype: No antigen is known for it.

TCRdb ran MiXCR on the 5' RACE reads and lists one entry per CDR3 protein. The sample holds some 330,000 distinct CDR3 sequences, around 7.6% seen once. The receptor's source is a male donor with ankylosing spondylitis. The sequencing input was blood, either unsorted or a sorted T cell fraction (not recorded which). The chain joins TRBV18 to TRBJ2-7; 9 bases line up with TRBD2. The CDR3 protein is CASSPRLAGNKFTYEQYF. CDR3 coding DNA: TGTGCCAGCTCACCACGGCTAGCGGGAAACAAGTTTACCTACGAGCAGTACTTC.